This T cell receptor beta chain was recorded in a study of cytomegalovirus exposure and HLA in healthy donors. Findings of the study overall: Reportedly, cytomegalovirus status was diagnosed with high sensitivity and specificity. There were several of the most significant clusters that appeared linked to common viral pathogens in a later analysis. A later analysis linked a missense variant in DCLRE1C to the trimming of TCR beta V and J genes.

The PCR was carried out with 60 Vbeta primers and 13 Jbeta primers. Clones were read by immunoSEQ multiplex PCR, and TCRdb kept only the in-frame ones, dropping some. The data show around 130,000 clones, about 80% seen once. Turning to this clone: Antigen specificity is unknown.

Trimming removed 6 bases from V and 4 bases from J; junction bases left unmatched: 7. The CDR3 has 15 residues. The germline CDR1 and CDR2 sequences are SGDLS and YYNGEE. Specimen: PBMCs. This TCR came from a male donor in good health and CMV-seronegative. The chain couples TRBV9 to TRBJ2-2; 9 bases fit TRBD1. In nucleotides, the CDR3 is TGTGCCAGCAAAACCGGGACAGGGAGCACCGGGGAGCTGTTTTTT. It encodes CASKTGTGSTGELFF.